The next 32 T cell receptor beta chains were all read from a single sample in a study of CD8 T cells in Susac syndrome. Random hexamers were used to reverse transcribe the RNA input (about 0.5 to 1 ug). In TCRdb, the immunoSEQ multiplex PCR reads were re-called with MiXCR into one record per CDR3 protein. The data contain 160,000 or so distinct CDR3 sequences, 94% of them seen just once; the ten biggest clones take up 0.1% to 0.13%. The sample consisted of CD4+ T cells from PBMCs. The receptors shown here come from a human donor with Susac syndrome.

The chain couples TRBV6-6 to TRBJ2-7; D is uncertain. The CDR3 runs 13 residues. V was shortened by 6 bases and J by 0 bases, with 9 bases between the two germline ends. Germline-derived CDR1 and CDR2 are MNHNY and SVGAGI (reference sequence). The CDR3 is CASSFGLSYEQYF. For the CDR3, the DNA is TGTGCCAGCAGCTTTGGGCTCTCCTACGAGCAGTACTTC.

The chain couples TRBV3-1 to TRBJ2-7; the match to TRBD2 covers 8 bases. This CDR3 has 13 amino acids. In germline, CDR1 is LGHDT, CDR2 YNNKEL (reference sequence). Trimming at V came to 5 bases and at J to 5 bases, leaving 5 bases not matched to a gene. The CDR3, as DNA: TGTGCCAGCAGCTTCGGGGGGGCCGACGAGCAGTACTTC. Protein: CASSFGGADEQYF.

Only one count was recorded for this clonotype. The genes are TRBV30 and TRBJ1-6, with 7 bases that match TRBD1. Germline values: CDR1 GTSNPN, CDR2 SVGIG (reference sequence). The ends lost 7 bases at V and 7 bases at J; junction bases unmatched: 16. The CDR3 consists of 16 residues. CDR3 coding DNA: TGTGCCTACTCCCCGGGGCTCCCGGGACAGAATTCACCCCTCCACTTT. Its protein product is CAYSPGLPGQNSPLHF.

The rearrangement links TRBV18 to TRBJ1-1; 7 bases fit TRBD1. Germline V gene lookup returns CDR1 KGHSH and CDR2 LQKENI. The CDR3 is 12 residues long. V lost 6 bases to trimming and J lost 8 bases; unmatched junction nucleotides: 6. CDR3 bases: TGTGCCAGCTCCCCTGACAGGGACGAAGCTTTCTTT. This gives the protein CASSPDRDEAFF.

The count of this clonotype is one. The rearrangement uses TRBV5-6 and TRBJ2-5, with 9 bases fitting TRBD1. The length of the CDR3 is 15 residues. V shed 0 bases, J shed 4 bases, and the junction held 4 bases outside the gene matches. Germline assignment: CDR1 SGHDT and CDR2 YYEEEE. This CDR3 is CASSLEYRGRETQYF. The DNA of the CDR3 is TGTGCCAGCAGCTTGGAGTACAGGGGGCGAGAGACCCAGTACTTC.

V gene TRBV18 combines with J gene TRBJ2-5; D gene ambiguous. CDR1 is KGHSH, CDR2 LQKENI, per germline. V was clipped by 0 bases and J by 5 bases, with 4 bases between them. This CDR3 contains 12 residues. The CDR3: CASSPPEETQYF. The DNA for the CDR3 is TGTGCCAGCTCACCACCGGAGGAGACCCAGTACTTC.

V is TRBV20-1 and J is TRBJ1-5, with 7 positions matching TRBD1. The germline CDR1 and CDR2 sequences are DFQATT and SNEGSKA (reference sequence). V lost 5 bases to trimming and J lost 3 bases; unmatched junction nucleotides: 7. The CDR3 runs to 14 residues. The CDR3 DNA reads as TGCAGTGCTGCACGGACAGGTTACAATCAGCCCCAGCATTTT. Its translation is CSAARTGYNQPQHF.

The genes are TRBV5-4 and TRBJ1-6; D remains unclear. Trimming pared 0 bases from V and 9 bases from J, leaving 10 bases between. Germline CDR1 and CDR2: SGHNT and YYREEE (reference sequence). This CDR3 is 14 amino acids long. DNA for the CDR3: TGTGCCAGCAGCTTGGGCGACCAGGTTTCACCCCTCCACTTT. This sequence encodes CASSLGDQVSPLHF.

The CDR3 reads CASSYSGTSGGAVETQYF. The CDR3 DNA reads TGTGCCAGCAGTTACTCGGGGACTAGCGGGGGGGCCGTGGAGACCCAGTACTTC. V usage is TRBV6-5 and J usage is TRBJ2-5; the match to TRBD2 covers 16 bases. V shed 0 bases, J shed 5 bases, and the junction held 6 bases outside the gene matches. The CDR3 totals 18 residues. Germline CDR1 reads MNHEY; CDR2 reads SVGAGI.

This clonotype was counted between two and nine times. An end of the junction does not agree with germline; a read error may underlie this. This chain joins TRBV5-1 and TRBJ1-1; D ambiguous. From germline, CDR1 is SGHRS and CDR2 YFSETQ. The length of the CDR3 is 13 residues. The CDR3 loop reads CASSLGMNTEAFF. For the CDR3, the DNA is TGTGCCAGCAGCTTAGGGATGAACACTGAAGCTTTCTTT.

This rearrangement joins TRBV9 to TRBJ2-5; either TRBD1 or TRBD2 may supply D (5 bases each). Germline V gene sequence: CDR1 SGDLS, CDR2 YYNGEE. Trimming took 2 bases from V and 2 from J, leaving 16 bases between them. The CDR3 covers 16 residues. CDR3 sequence: CASSVGGTIAQETQYF. The CDR3 nucleotides read TGTGCCAGCAGCGTTGGGGGTACAATAGCTCAAGAGACCCAGTACTTC.

This clonotype was found a few times. The V gene is TRBV18, the J gene TRBJ1-1; no clear D. With 4 bases removed from V and 0 bases from J, the gap between germline ends came to 6 bases. This CDR3 spans 13 amino acids. Germline lookup yields CDR1 KGHSH and CDR2 LQKENI. The CDR3 spells CASSLQMNTEAFF. CDR3 in DNA: TGTGCCAGCTCACTGCAGATGAACACTGAAGCTTTCTTT.

This chain connects TRBV6-5 to TRBJ2-2; 8 bases are a match to TRBD1. CDR1 MNHEY and CDR2 SVGAGI come from the germline V gene. There are 16 residues in the CDR3. V lost 0 bases and J lost 6; bases outside the gene matches: 6. The CDR3 spells CASSYSAGGHAGELFF. The CDR3 DNA follows: TGTGCCAGCAGTTACTCGGCAGGGGGCCACGCCGGGGAGCTGTTTTTT.

The chain links TRBV25-1 to TRBJ2-7; a weak D match, TRBD2 (6 bases). V shed 3 bases and J shed 2 bases, with 17 bases lying between them. This CDR3 is built from 16 residues. The germline gives CDR1 MGHDK, CDR2 SYGVNS. CDR3 bases: TGTGCCAGCAGTGAGATCCTGGGGCGGGGAGCCTACGAGCAGTACTTC. This encodes CASSEILGRGAYEQYF.

The rearrangement joins TRBV2 to TRBJ2-5; TRBD2 agrees at 11 bases. Germline V gene sequence: CDR1 SNHLY, CDR2 FYNNEI. This CDR3 has 14 residues. The J segment lost 2 bases and the V segment lost 9 bases, leaving 5 bases of the junction unmatched. CDR3 sequence reads: CARESSGGQETQYF. The CDR3 DNA reads TGTGCCAGGGAATCTAGCGGGGGGCAAGAGACCCAGTACTTC.

The chain uses TRBV12-3 or TRBV12-4 and TRBJ2-7; D may correspond to TRBD1 or TRBD2 (5 bases each). Deletions cut 5 bases from V and 2 bases from J, with 19 bases between. The length of the CDR3 is 16 residues. CDR3 coding DNA: TGTGCCAGCAGTGCCCGGGACCGTTTTCCCACCTACGAGCAGTACTTC. Its protein is CASSARDRFPTYEQYF.

The rearrangement uses TRBV20-1 and TRBJ2-3, with D perhaps TRBD1 (6 bases). Germline CDR1 and CDR2: DFQATT and SNEGSKA (reference sequence). V dropped 5 bases and J dropped 0 bases, with 24 bases sitting between them. This CDR3 is built from 18 residues. The CDR3 bases are TGCAGTGCTCAGAACACCCAGGGGCGGACCAGGAGCACAGATACGCAGTATTTT. Translating it yields CSAQNTQGRTRSTDTQYF.

The rearrangement uses TRBV5-1 and TRBJ2-5; TRBD2 might be the D (5 bases). The CDR3 spans 14 residues. V gave up 5 bases and J gave up 2 bases, with 13 bases separating them. Per germline, CDR1 SGHRS and CDR2 YFSETQ. The CDR3 nucleotides read TGCGCCAGCAGTGAGGGAAGTTTACAAGAGACCCAGTACTTC. This gives the protein CASSEGSLQETQYF.

This sequence joins TRBV12-3 or TRBV12-4 and TRBJ2-7, with D perhaps TRBD2 (5 bases). The CDR3 totals 13 residues. Deletions cut 3 bases from V and 6 bases from J, with 12 bases between. In DNA form, the CDR3 reads TGTGCCAGCAGTTTTAGTCGGAGGACCGAGCAGTACTTC. Protein product: CASSFSRRTEQYF.

The J gene is TRBJ2-1, the V gene TRBV6-5; D not resolved. There are 14 residues in the CDR3. The germline gives CDR1 MNHEY, CDR2 SVGAGI. The ends were cut back, 0 bases at V and 2 bases at J, with 5 bases in the middle. The CDR3 coding sequence is TGTGCCAGCAGTTACTCCGCGGCCTACAATGAGCAGTTCTTC. Translating gives CASSYSAAYNEQFF.

The chain employs TRBV7-9 and TRBJ1-1; 8 nucleotides align to TRBD1. The J segment lost 4 bases and the V segment lost 8 bases, leaving 9 bases of the junction unmatched. The CDR3 extends over 14 amino acids. In germline, CDR1 is SEHNR, CDR2 FQNEAQ (reference sequence). This CDR3 reads CASGRQGKGTEAFF. CDR3 coding DNA: TGTGCCAGCGGACGACAGGGGAAGGGCACTGAAGCTTTCTTT.

The chain carries TRBV3-1 and TRBJ2-7; D gene ambiguous. There are 14 residues in the CDR3. V was trimmed by 0 bases and J by 2 bases, leaving 8 bases between them. Germline V lookup: CDR1 LGHDT, CDR2 YNNKEL (reference sequence). The CDR3 DNA reads as TGTGCCAGCAGCCAAGATCTGCTTACCTACGAGCAGTACTTC. Translation: CASSQDLLTYEQYF.

The V call is TRBV18, the J call TRBJ2-3, with D tentatively TRBD1 (6 bases). V was shortened by 3 bases and J by 0 bases, with 19 bases between the two germline ends. Looked up from germline, CDR1 is KGHSH and CDR2 is LQKENI. This CDR3 comprises 18 residues. CDR3 in DNA: TGTGCCAGCTCACCCCTACCGGGTCCGGACAGTAGCACAGATACGCAGTATTTT. Protein sequence: CASSPLPGPDSSTDTQYF.

V and J are TRBV12-3 or TRBV12-4 and TRBJ2-2; 12 positions agree with TRBD1. The CDR3 spans 17 residues. The V gene end was trimmed by 6 bases and the J gene end by 4 bases; junction bases not matched to a gene: 9. CDR3 nucleotide sequence: TGTGCCAGCAGCTCGGGGACAGGGGGCAGGGGCACCGGGGAGCTGTTTTTT. Amino acid sequence: CASSSGTGGRGTGELFF.

V usage is TRBV7-2 and J usage is TRBJ1-3, with D unclear. V gave up 5 bases and J gave up 4 bases, with 6 bases separating them. Germline V gives CDR1 SGHTA, CDR2 FQGNSA. CDR3 size: 12 residues. CDR3 DNA: TGTGCCAGCAGCATACAGGGAAACACCATATATTTT. Protein product: CASSIQGNTIYF.

The rearrangement joins TRBV30 to TRBJ1-1; D is uncertain. CDR1 and CDR2 (germline): GTSNPN, SVGIG (reference sequence). There are 11 residues in the CDR3. Deletions cut 0 bases from V and 6 bases from J, with 5 bases between. CDR3 DNA sequence: TGTGCCTGGAGTGTAAGGGCTGAAGCTTTCTTT. This gives the protein CAWSVRAEAFF.

The CDR3 DNA is TGTGCCTGGATGCTTGGCTCCTACAATGAGCAGTTCTTC. Translation: CAWMLGSYNEQFF. The gene calls are TRBV30 and TRBJ2-1; D uncertain. CDR1 and CDR2 (germline): GTSNPN, SVGIG (reference sequence). CDR3 size: 13 residues. V was cut by 4 bases and J by 0 bases, with 7 bases left in between.

The chain has TRBV20-1 and TRBJ2-5, with 9 nucleotides matching TRBD2. CDR3 size: 13 residues. Germline lookup yields CDR1 DFQATT and CDR2 SNEGSKA (reference sequence). Unmatched junction bases numbered 3, after V lost 6 bases and J lost 1 base. The CDR3, as DNA: TGCAGTGCGTCGACTAGCGGCCAAGAGACCCAGTACTTC. Amino acid sequence: CSASTSGQETQYF.

Written as DNA, the CDR3 is TGTGCCAGCAGACCGAAGGAAAGGGTTGACACTGAAGCTTTCTTT. It is translated as CASRPKERVDTEAFF. The J gene is TRBJ1-1, the V gene TRBV7-9; no firm D call. Germline loops: CDR1 SEHNR, CDR2 FQNEAQ (reference sequence). V was shortened by 6 bases and J by 3 bases, with 17 bases between the two germline ends. This CDR3 has 15 residues.

The V and J genes are TRBV6-2 or TRBV6-3 and TRBJ2-3, with D unclear. The length of the CDR3 is 16 residues. The germline CDR1 and CDR2 sequences are MNHEY and SVGEGT. V shed 0 bases and J shed 5 bases, with 15 bases lying between them. The chain's CDR3 is CASSYSQRSTRDTQYF. As DNA, the CDR3 is TGTGCCAGCAGTTACTCGCAGCGTTCGACCAGAGATACGCAGTATTTT.

The V gene is TRBV7-9, the J gene TRBJ2-2; 8 nucleotides match TRBD1. Germline trimming cut 5 bases from V and 7 bases from J; bases unmatched to any gene: 9. CDR1 is SEHNR, CDR2 FQNEAQ, per germline (reference sequence). The CDR3 totals 15 residues. The DNA for the CDR3 is TGTGCCAGCAGCCCGACTAGGACAGGGCTCGGGGAGCTGTTTTTT. Protein sequence: CASSPTRTGLGELFF.

This rearrangement joins TRBV7-2 to TRBJ1-4; D perhaps matches TRBD1 (6 bases). The CDR3 is 14 amino acids. Germline CDR1 SGHTA, CDR2 FQGNSA. V was shortened by 1 base and J by 3 bases, with 6 bases between the two germline ends. The CDR3 region has the DNA TGTGCCAGCAGCTTAGGGACAGCTAATGAAAAACTGTTTTTT. Translation gives CASSLGTANEKLFF.